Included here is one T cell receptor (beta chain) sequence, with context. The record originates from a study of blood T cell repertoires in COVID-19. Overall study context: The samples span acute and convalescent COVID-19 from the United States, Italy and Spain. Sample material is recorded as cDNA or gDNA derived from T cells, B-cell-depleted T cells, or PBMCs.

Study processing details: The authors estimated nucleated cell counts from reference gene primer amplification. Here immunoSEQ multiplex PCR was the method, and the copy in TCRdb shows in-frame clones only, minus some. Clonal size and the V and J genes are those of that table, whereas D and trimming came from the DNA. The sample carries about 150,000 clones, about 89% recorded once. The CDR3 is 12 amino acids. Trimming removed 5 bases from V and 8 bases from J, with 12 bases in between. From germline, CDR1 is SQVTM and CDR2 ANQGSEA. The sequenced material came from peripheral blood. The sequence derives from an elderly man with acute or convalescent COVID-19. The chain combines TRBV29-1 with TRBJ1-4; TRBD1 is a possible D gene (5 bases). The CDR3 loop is CSVLDSREKLFF. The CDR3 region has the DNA TGCAGCGTTTTAGACAGCCGCGAAAAACTGTTTTTT.